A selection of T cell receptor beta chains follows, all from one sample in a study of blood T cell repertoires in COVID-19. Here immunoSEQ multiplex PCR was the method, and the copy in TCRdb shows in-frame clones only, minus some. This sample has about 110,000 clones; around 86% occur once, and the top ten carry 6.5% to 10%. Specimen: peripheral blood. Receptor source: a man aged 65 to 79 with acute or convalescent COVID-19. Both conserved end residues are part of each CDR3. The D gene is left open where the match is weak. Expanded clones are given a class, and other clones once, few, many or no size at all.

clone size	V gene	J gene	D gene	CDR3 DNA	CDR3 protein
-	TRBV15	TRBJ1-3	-	TGTGCCACCAGCAATGACAGGAACTCTGGAAACACCATATATTTT	CATSNDRNSGNTIYF
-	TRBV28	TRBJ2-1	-	TGTGCCAGCAGTTCCCGGGGGAGCTCCTACAATGAGCAGTTCTTC	CASSSRGSSYNEQFF
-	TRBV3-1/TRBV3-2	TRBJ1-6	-	TGTGCCAGCAGCCAAGAGTGGCAGGGTTCACCCCTCCACTTT	CASSQEWQGSPLHF
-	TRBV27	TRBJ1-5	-	TGTGCCAGCAGTTTTGGGAGTGAGCGCAATCAGCCCCAGCATTTT	CASSFGSERNQPQHF
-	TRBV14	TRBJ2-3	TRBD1	TGTGCCAGCAGCCAAGTAGTCTCTTTTATTACGGGACAGAACACAGATACGCAGTATTTT	CASSQVVSFITGQNTDTQYF
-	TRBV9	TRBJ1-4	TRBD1	TGTGCCAGCAGCGTCCGCCCAGGGGGAACTAATGAAAAACTGTTTTTT	CASSVRPGGTNEKLFF
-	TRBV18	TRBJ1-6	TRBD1	TGTGCCAGCTCACCCCGGGACAGGGGTCGGGGTTCACCCCTCCACTTT	CASSPRDRGRGSPLHF
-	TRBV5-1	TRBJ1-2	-	TGCGCCAGCACCATCGGACGGGGGTTCGAAGGCTACACCTTC	CASTIGRGFEGYTF
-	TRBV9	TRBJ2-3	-	TGTGCCAGCAGCGTATCAGGCTCTAGCACAGATACGCAGTATTTT	CASSVSGSSTDTQYF
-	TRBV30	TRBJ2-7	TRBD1	TGTGCCTGGAGCGAGGGGGCCAACTCCTACGAGCAGTACTTC	CAWSEGANSYEQYF
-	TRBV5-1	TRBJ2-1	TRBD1	TGCGCCAGCAGCTTGGCGGACAGGGGTCCCTACAATGAGCAGTTCTTC	CASSLADRGPYNEQFF
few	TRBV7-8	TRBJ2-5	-	TGTGCCAGCAGCTTCGGTGCGGGGCGGGAGACCCAGTACTTC	CASSFGAGRETQYF
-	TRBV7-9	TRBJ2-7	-	TGTGCCAGCAGTCGAACCCGTTCCAGCGACGAGCAGTACTTC	CASSRTRSSDEQYF
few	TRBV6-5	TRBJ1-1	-	TGTGCCAGCACCACAGGGTCCACTGAAGCTTTCTTT	CASTTGSTEAFF
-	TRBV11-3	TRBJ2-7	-	TGTGCCAGCAGCTTAACTAGTATCCGCGAGCAGTACTTC	CASSLTSIREQYF
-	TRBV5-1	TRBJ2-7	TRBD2	TGCGCCAGCAGCCTTAACCCTTCTAGCGGGACAGCCTACGAGCAGTACTTC	CASSLNPSSGTAYEQYF
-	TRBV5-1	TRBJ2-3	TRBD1	TGCGCCAGCAGCGTTACAGGGGACACAGATACGCAGTATTTT	CASSVTGDTDTQYF
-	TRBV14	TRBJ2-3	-	TGTGCCAGCAGCCCCAGGGGATATACGCAGTATTTT	CASSPRGYTQYF
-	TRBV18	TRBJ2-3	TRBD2	TGTGCCAGCTCACCACAGCGGGAGGGTCTGGCAGATACGCAGTATTTT	CASSPQREGLADTQYF
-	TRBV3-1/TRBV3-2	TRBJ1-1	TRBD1	TGTGCCAGCAGCCAAGAGACAGGGGCTACTGAAGCTTTCTTT	CASSQETGATEAFF
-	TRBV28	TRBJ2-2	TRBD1	TGTGCCAGCAGTCGGGACAGAAGGATCGGGGAGCTGTTTTTT	CASSRDRRIGELFF
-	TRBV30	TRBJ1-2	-	TGTGCCTGGACGGTCCGAGGGTTAGTCGACTATGGCTACACCTTC	CAWTVRGLVDYGYTF
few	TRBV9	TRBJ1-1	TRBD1	TGTGCCAGCAGCGCCCACCCGGGACAGGGGGAGGGGGACACTGAAGCTTTCTTT	CASSAHPGQGEGDTEAFF
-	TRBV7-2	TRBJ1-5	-	TGTGCCAGCAGCTTAGGGCGGCTGCCCCAGCATTTT	CASSLGRLPQHF
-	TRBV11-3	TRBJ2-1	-	TGTGCCAGCAGCTTAGATGGGGGAGGGGGCTACAATGAGCAGTTCTTC	CASSLDGGGGYNEQFF
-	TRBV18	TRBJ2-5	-	TGTGCCAGCTACGGGGGATTGCAAGAGACCCAGTACTTC	CASYGGLQETQYF
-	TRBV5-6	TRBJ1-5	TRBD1	TGTGCCAGCAGCTTATGGGACAGGGATGGACAGCCCCAGCATTTT	CASSLWDRDGQPQHF
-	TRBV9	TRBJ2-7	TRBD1	TGTGCCAGCAGCGTGACAGGGAGCTCCTACGAGCAGTACTTC	CASSVTGSSYEQYF
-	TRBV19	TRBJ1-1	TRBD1	TGTGCCAGTCGGACAGGGAACACTGAAGCTTTCTTT	CASRTGNTEAFF
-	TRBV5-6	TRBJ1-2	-	TGTGCCAGCAGCTTGTATCGCGGGGGAAACTATGGCTACACCTTC	CASSLYRGGNYGYTF
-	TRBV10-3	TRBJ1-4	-	TGTGCCATCAGTGAGGGCAGCAGGGGACACGAAAAACTGTTTTTT	CAISEGSRGHEKLFF
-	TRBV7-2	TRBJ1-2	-	TGTGCCAGCAGCTCACTGACAGGCGCAGTCTATGGCTACACCTTC	CASSSLTGAVYGYTF
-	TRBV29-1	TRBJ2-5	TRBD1	TGCAGCGCCGGGACAGGGGGCAGCGGAGAGACCCAGTACTTC	CSAGTGGSGETQYF
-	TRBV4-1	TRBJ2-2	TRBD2	TGCGCCAGCAGCCAAGTCCTCCAGCGGGGGTCGAACACCGGGGAGCTGTTTTTT	CASSQVLQRGSNTGELFF
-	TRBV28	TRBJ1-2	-	TGTGCCAGCAGTCCAGCAGGCGGGGGCGGCGGCTACACCTTC	CASSPAGGGGGYTF
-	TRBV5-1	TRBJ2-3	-	TGCGCCAGCAGCTTGCGGGGGGCGTCGGCAGATACGCAGTATTTT	CASSLRGASADTQYF
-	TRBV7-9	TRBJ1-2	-	TGTGCCAGCAACCCAACAGGGTCTAACTATGGCTACACCTTC	CASNPTGSNYGYTF
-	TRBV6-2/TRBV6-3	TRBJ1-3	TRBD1	TGTGCCAGCAGCGACCGGGACAGGGGAAACACCATATATTTT	CASSDRDRGNTIYF
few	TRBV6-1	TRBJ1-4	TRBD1	TGTGCCAGCAGTGAAGAGGGGGCGGGAGGTGAAAAACTGTTTTTT	CASSEEGAGGEKLFF
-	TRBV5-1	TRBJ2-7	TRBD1	TGCGCCAGCAGCCCCGGGGGCGGGACAGGGGTCTTCGAGCAGTACTTC	CASSPGGGTGVFEQYF
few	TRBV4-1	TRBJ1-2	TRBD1	TGCGCCAGCAGCCAAGGCCTGTGGGACAGGGGGTTTAACTATGGCTACACCTTC	CASSQGLWDRGFNYGYTF
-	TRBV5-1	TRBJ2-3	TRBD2	TGCGCCAGCAGACGGACTAGCGCGAGCACAGATACGCAGTATTTT	CASRRTSASTDTQYF
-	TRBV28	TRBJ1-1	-	TGTGCCAGCAGTCCAGGGAACACTGAAGCTTTCTTT	CASSPGNTEAFF
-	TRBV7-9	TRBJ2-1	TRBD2	TGTGCCAGCAGGCCAACTAGCGGAAGGCTCCAGGAGCAGTTCTTC	CASRPTSGRLQEQFF
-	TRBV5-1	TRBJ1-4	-	TGCGCCAGCAGCTTGTCGGGATCCGAAAAACTGTTTTTT	CASSLSGSEKLFF
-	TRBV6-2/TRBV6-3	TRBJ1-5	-	TGTGCCAGCAGTTACTTAAATACAGGGACGGCTAGGCCCCAGCATTTT	CASSYLNTGTARPQHF
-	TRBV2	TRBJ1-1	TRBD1	TGTGCCAGCAGGGGGACAGGGAGGACTGAAGCTTTCTTT	CASRGTGRTEAFF
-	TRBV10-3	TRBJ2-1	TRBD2	TGTGCCATCAGTGAGATAGGCGGGAGCTCCTACAATGAGCAGTTCTTC	CAISEIGGSSYNEQFF
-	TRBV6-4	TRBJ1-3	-	TGTGCCAGCAGTGAGGGTCATCCGGAACAGTTTTCAAACACCATATATTTT	CASSEGHPEQFSNTIYF
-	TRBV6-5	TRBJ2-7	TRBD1	TGTGCCAGCCGAGTCCGACAGGGGACATCCTACGAGCAGTACTTC	CASRVRQGTSYEQYF
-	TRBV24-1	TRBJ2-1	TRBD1	TGTGCCACCAGTGATCGGACAGGGGAATCCTACAATGAGCAGTTCTTC	CATSDRTGESYNEQFF
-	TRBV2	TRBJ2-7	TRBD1	TGTGCCAGCAGGGCCTGGGGTGGGGCCGCGGGACAGGGCCACGAGCAGTACTTC	CASRAWGGAAGQGHEQYF
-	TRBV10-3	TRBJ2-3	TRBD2	TGTGCCGCGACCCCGGGTGGGGGGGTCACAGATACGCAGTATTTT	CAATPGGGVTDTQYF
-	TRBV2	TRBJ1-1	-	TGTGCCAGCAGACCAGAGGGGAACACTGAAGCTTTCTTT	CASRPEGNTEAFF
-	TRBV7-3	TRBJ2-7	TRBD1	TGTGCCAGCAGCTTAGACAGGGATCCTTCCTACGAGCAGTACTTC	CASSLDRDPSYEQYF
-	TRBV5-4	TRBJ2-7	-	TGTGCCAGCAGCTTGGGCGGGGCAGCTTACGAGCAGTACTTC	CASSLGGAAYEQYF
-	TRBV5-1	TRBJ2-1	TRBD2	TGCGCCAGCAGCTCCCAGGGACTAGCGGGGGTTTTAAGGCAGTTCTTC	CASSSQGLAGVLRQFF
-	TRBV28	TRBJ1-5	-	TGTGCCAGCAGCCCAAGGGGCCCCAGCAATCAGCCCCAGCATTTT	CASSPRGPSNQPQHF
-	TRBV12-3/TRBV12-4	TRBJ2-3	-	TGTGCCAGCAGGAGTAGCACAGATACGCAGTATTTT	CASRSSTDTQYF